This entry lists 5 T cell receptor beta chains sequenced from one sample in a study of blood T cell repertoires in COVID-19. TCRdb's copy holds only in-frame clones and misses some; the assay was immunoSEQ multiplex PCR. Of 250,000 to 300,000 clones in the sample, approximately 86% were seen once. Sequencing input: peripheral blood. These receptors all come from a woman in her seventies with COVID-19, enrolled during active disease.

The V call is TRBV24-1, the J call TRBJ2-5; tentative D call: TRBD1 (5 bases). CDR3 size: 16 residues. CDR1 is KGHDR and CDR2 is SFDVKD in the germline V gene. The ends were cut back, 4 bases at V and 0 bases at J, with 14 bases in the middle. This CDR3 is CATSEAGLLDQETQYF. CDR3 DNA: TGTGCCACCAGTGAGGCAGGGTTGCTGGACCAAGAGACCCAGTACTTC.

The V gene is TRBV13, the J gene TRBJ2-1; D may be TRBD2 (6 bases). The CDR3 is made up of 16 amino acids. Germline values: CDR1 PRHDT, CDR2 FYEKMQ (reference sequence). Between the trimmed V and J ends, which lost 0 bases and 2 bases, there was a span of 11 bases. The CDR3 nucleotides are TGTGCCAGCAGCTTAGGTAGCGGCCTTCCCTACAATGAGCAGTTCTTC. Translated, it gives CASSLGSGLPYNEQFF. The full variable domain, rest sourced from reference TRBV13 and TRBJ2-1, is AAGVIQSPRHLIKEKRETATLKCYPIPRHDTVYWYQQGPGQDPQFLISFYEKMQSDKGSIPDRFSAQQFSDYHSELNMSSLELGDSALYFCASSLGSGLPYNEQFFGPGTRLTVL.

The chain recombines TRBV11-3 with TRBJ1-2, with D maybe TRBD1 (5 bases). Germline CDR1 is SGHNT and CDR2 is YENEEA. The CDR3 is 13 residues long. The V end lost 3 bases, the J end lost 8 bases, and 13 bases lay between the germline ends. The CDR3 sequence is CASSLEGEGGYTF. The CDR3 nucleotides read TGTGCCAGCAGCTTGGAAGGGGAGGGCGGCTACACCTTC.

This clone was observed a few times. The rearrangement uses TRBV5-6 and TRBJ1-5, with D tentatively TRBD1 (5 bases). Germline V gene sequence: CDR1 SGHDT, CDR2 YYEEEE. Deletions cut 3 bases from V and 10 bases from J, with 11 bases between. This CDR3 is 12 amino acids long. The CDR3 DNA sequence: TGTGCCAGCAGCTGGGGGGGAGGACCCCAGCATTTT. Its translation: CASSWGGGPQHF. Full variable domain (missing parts from reference TRBV5-6 and TRBJ1-5): DAGVTQSPTHLIKTRGQQVTLRCSPKSGHDTVSWYQQALGQGPQFIFQYYEEEERQRGNFPDRFSGHQFPNYSSELNVNALLLGDSALYLCASSWGGGPQHFGDGTRLSIL.

The chain uses TRBV18 and TRBJ2-3, with 10 positions matching TRBD2. Germline V gene lookup returns CDR1 KGHSH and CDR2 LQKENI. J lost 6 bases, V lost 4 bases, and 1 base had no gene match. The CDR3 runs 13 residues. CDR3 residues: CASSLLAGDTQYF. The CDR3 DNA sequence: TGTGCCAGCTCACTACTAGCGGGGGATACGCAGTATTTT.